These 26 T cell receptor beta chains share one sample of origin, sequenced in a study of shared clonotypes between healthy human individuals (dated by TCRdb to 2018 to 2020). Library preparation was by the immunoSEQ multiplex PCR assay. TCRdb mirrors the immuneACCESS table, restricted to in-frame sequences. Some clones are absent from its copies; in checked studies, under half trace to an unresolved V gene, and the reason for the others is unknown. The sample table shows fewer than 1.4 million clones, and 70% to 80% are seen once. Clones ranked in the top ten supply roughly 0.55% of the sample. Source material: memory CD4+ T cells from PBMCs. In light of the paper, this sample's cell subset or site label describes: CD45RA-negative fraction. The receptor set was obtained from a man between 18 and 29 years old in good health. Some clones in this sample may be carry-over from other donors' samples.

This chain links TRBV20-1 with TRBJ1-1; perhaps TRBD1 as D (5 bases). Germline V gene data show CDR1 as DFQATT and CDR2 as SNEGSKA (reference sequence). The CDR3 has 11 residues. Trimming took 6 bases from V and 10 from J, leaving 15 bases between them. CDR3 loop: CSAVRVGGAFF. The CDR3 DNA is TGCAGTGCGGTCAGGGTCGGAGGAGCTTTCTTT.

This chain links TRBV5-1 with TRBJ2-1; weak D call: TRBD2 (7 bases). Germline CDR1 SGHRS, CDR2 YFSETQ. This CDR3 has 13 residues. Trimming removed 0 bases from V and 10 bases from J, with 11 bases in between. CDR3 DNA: TGCGCCAGCAGCTTGGTCGGGGGGCTAGAGCAGTTCTTC. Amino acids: CASSLVGGLEQFF.

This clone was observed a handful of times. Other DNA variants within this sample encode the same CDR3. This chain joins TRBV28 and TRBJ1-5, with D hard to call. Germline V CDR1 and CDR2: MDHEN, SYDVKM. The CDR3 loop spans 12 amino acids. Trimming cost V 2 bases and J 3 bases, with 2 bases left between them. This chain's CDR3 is CASSLTNQPQHF. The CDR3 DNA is TGTGCCAGCAGTTTAACCAATCAGCCCCAGCATTTT. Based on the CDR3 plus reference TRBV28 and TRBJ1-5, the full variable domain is DVKVTQSSRYLVKRTGEKVFLECVQDMDHENMFWYRQDPGLGLRLIYFSYDVKMKEKGDIPEGYSVSREKKERFSLILESASTNQTSMYLCASSLTNQPQHFGDGTRLSIL.

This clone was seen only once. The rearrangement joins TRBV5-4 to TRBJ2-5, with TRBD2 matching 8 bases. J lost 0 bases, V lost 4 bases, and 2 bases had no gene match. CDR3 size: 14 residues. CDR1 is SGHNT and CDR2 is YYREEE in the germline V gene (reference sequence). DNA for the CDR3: TGTGCCAGCAGCCCGGGACTAGACCAAGAGACCCAGTACTTC. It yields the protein CASSPGLDQETQYF.

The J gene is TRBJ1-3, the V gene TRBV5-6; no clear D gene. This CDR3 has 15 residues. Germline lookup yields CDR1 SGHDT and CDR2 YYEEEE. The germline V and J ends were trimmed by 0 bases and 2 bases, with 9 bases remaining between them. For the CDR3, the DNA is TGTGCCAGCAGCTTGGGGCGGTCAACTGGAAACACCATATATTTT. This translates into CASSLGRSTGNTIYF.

CDR3 nucleotide sequence: TGTGCCAGTACCCCGGACGCCTTTCAAGAGACCCAGTACTTC. This translates into CASTPDAFQETQYF. The chain is built from TRBV19 and TRBJ2-5, with unresolved D. Trimming left V 7 bases short and J 2 bases short, with 14 bases between. The CDR3 consists of 14 residues. Per the germline V gene, CDR1 is LNHDA and CDR2 is SQIVND (reference sequence). The variable domain in full, completed from reference TRBV19 and TRBJ2-5, reads DGGITQSPKYLFRKEGQNVTLSCEQNLNHDAMYWYRQDPGQGLRLIYYSQIVNDFQKGDIAEGYSVSREKKESFPLTVTSAQKNPTAFYLCASTPDAFQETQYFGPGTRLLVL.

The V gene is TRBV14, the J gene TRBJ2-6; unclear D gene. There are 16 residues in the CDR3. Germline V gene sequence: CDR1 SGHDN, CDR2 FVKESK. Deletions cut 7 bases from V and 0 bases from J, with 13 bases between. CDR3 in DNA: TGTGCCAGCACCTGGCTGTTTAGCTCTGGGGCCAACGTCCTGACTTTC. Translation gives CASTWLFSSGANVLTF.

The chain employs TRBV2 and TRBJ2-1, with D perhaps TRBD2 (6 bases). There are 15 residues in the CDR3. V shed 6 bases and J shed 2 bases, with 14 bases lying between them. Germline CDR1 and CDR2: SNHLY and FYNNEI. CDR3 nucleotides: TGTGCCAGCAGGACTAGTGTGTTCCCCTACAATGAGCAGTTCTTC. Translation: CASRTSVFPYNEQFF.

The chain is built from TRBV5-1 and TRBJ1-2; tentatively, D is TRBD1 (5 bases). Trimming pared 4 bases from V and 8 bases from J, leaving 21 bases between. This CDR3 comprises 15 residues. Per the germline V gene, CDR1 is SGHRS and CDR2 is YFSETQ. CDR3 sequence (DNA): TGCGCCAGCAGCGAGGGGCTCTTCGAACCGGCAGGCTACACCTTC. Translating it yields CASSEGLFEPAGYTF.

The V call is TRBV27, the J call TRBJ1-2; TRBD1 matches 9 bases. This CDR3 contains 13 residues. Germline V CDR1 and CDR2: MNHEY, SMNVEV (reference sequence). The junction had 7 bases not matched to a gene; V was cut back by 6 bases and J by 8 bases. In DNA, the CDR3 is TGTGCCAGCAGGGGGACAGGGTCCCTGGGCTACACCTTC. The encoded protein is CASRGTGSLGYTF.

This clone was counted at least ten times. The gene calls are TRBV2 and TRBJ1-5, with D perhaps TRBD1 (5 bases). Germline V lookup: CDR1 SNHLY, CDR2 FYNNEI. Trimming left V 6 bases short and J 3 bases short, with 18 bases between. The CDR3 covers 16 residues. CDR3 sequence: CASRERDGIINQPQHF. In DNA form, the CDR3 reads TGTGCCAGCAGGGAGCGGGACGGTATAATCAATCAGCCCCAGCATTTT. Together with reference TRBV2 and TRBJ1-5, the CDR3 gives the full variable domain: EPEVTQTPSHQVTQMGQEVILRCVPISNHLYFYWYRQILGQKVEFLVSFYNNEISEKSEIFDDQFSVERPDGSNFTLKIRSTKLEDSAMYFCASRERDGIINQPQHFGDGTRLSIL.

CDR3 sequence: CASSSRLAVRAQYF. CDR3 DNA: TGTGCCAGCAGCTCCAGACTAGCGGTGCGGGCCCAGTACTTC. This sequence joins TRBV7-2 and TRBJ2-5, with TRBD2 identical over 9 bases. The CDR3 is made up of 14 amino acids. J lost 9 bases, V lost 4 bases, and 9 bases had no gene match. Germline CDR1 and CDR2: SGHTA and FQGNSA. The full variable domain, completed using reference TRBV7-2 and TRBJ2-5, is GAGVSQSPSNKVTEKGKDVELRCDPISGHTALYWYRQSLGQGLEFLIYFQGNSAPDKSGLPSDRFSAERTGGSVSTLTIQRTQQEDSAVYLCASSSRLAVRAQYFGPGTRLLVL.

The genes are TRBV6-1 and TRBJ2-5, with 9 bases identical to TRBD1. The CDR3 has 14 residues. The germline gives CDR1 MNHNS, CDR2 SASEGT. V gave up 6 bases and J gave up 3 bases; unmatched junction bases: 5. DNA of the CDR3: TGTGCCAGCAGCCGGGACAGGGCTAAAGAGACCCAGTACTTC. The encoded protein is CASSRDRAKETQYF.

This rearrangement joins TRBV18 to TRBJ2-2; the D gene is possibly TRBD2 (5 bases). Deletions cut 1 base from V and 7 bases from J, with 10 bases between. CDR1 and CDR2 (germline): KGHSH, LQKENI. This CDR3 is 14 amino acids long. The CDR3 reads CASSPLFGSGELFF. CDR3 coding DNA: TGTGCCAGCTCACCACTATTTGGGAGCGGGGAGCTGTTTTTT.

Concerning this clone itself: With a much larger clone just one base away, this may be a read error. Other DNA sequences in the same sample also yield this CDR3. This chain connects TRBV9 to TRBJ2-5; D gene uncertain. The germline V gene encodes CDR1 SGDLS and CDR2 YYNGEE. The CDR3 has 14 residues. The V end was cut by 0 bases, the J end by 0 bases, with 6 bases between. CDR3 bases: TGTGCCAGCAGCGTAGCCAGCAACCAAGAGACCCAGTACTTC. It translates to CASSVASNQETQYF. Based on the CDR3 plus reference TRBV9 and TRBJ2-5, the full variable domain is DSGVTQTPKHLITATGQRVTLRCSPRSGDLSVYWYQQSLDQGLQFLIQYYNGEERAKGNILERFSAQQFPDLHSELNLSSLELGDSALYFCASSVASNQETQYFGPGTRLLVL.

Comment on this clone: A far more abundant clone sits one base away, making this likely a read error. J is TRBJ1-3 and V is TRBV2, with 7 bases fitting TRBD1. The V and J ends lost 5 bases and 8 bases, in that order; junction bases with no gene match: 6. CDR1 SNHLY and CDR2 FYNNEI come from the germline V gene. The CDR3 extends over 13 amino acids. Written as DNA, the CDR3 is TGTGCCAGCAGTTCGGTCAGGGGGGACACCATATATTTT. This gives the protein CASSSVRGDTIYF.

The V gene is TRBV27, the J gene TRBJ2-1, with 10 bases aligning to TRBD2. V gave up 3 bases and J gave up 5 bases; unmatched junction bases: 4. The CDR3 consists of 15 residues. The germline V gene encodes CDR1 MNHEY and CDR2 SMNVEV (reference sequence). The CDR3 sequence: CASSLALAGNNEQFF. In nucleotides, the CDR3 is TGTGCCAGCAGTTTGGCACTAGCGGGAAACAATGAGCAGTTCTTC.

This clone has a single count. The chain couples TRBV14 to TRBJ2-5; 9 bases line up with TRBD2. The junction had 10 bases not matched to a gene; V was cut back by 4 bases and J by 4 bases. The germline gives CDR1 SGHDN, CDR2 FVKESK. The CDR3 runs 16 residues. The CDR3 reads CASSRFGGRARETQYF. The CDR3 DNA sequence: TGTGCCAGCAGCCGTTTTGGCGGGAGGGCCCGAGAGACCCAGTACTTC.

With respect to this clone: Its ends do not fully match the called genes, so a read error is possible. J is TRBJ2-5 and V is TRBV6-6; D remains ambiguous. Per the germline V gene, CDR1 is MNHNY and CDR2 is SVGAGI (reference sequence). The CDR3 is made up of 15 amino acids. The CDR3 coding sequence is TGTGTCAGCAGTTACTCGATGGGCGGCTTGGGGACCCAGTACTTC. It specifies CVSSYSMGGLGTQYF.

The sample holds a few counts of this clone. This chain's CDR3 is CASSYDTEAFF. The CDR3 nucleotides read TGCGCCAGCAGCTACGACACTGAAGCTTTCTTT. The chain links TRBV5-1 to TRBJ1-1, with D unresolved. Germline lookup yields CDR1 SGHRS and CDR2 YFSETQ. The CDR3 is made up of 11 amino acids. Trimming stripped 3 bases from V and 3 bases from J, with 3 bases between.

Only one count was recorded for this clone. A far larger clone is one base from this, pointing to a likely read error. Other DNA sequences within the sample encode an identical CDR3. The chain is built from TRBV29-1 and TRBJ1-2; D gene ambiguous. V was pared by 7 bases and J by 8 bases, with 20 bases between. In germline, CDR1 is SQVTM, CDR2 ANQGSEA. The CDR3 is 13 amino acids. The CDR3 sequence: CSDTKGTGYGYTF. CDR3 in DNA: TGCAGCGATACAAAGGGCACCGGCTACGGCTACACCTTC.

The CDR3 loop reads CASSRGLLEETQYF. The CDR3 nucleotides read TGCGCCAGCAGCCGCGGACTACTTGAAGAGACCCAGTACTTC. The chain recombines TRBV4-1 with TRBJ2-5; possible D gene TRBD2, 6 bases. The CDR3 has 14 residues. V lost 4 bases, J lost 3 bases, and 12 bases lay in between. Germline V gene data show CDR1 as MGHRA and CDR2 as YSYEKL.

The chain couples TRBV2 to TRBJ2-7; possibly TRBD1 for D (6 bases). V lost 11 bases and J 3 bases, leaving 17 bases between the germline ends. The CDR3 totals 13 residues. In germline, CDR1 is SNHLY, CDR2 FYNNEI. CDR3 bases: TGTGCCGGCACCAAGACAGGCGACTACGAGCAGTACTTC. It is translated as CAGTKTGDYEQYF.

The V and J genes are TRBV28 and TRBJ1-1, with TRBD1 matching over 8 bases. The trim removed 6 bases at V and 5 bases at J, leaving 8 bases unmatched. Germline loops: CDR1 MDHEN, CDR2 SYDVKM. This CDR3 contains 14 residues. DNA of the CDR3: TGTGCCAGCAGGACCACAGGGGGAAAGACTGAAGCTTTCTTT. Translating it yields CASRTTGGKTEAFF. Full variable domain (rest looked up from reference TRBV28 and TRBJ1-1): DVKVTQSSRYLVKRTGEKVFLECVQDMDHENMFWYRQDPGLGLRLIYFSYDVKMKEKGDIPEGYSVSREKKERFSLILESASTNQTSMYLCASRTTGGKTEAFFGQGTRLTVV.

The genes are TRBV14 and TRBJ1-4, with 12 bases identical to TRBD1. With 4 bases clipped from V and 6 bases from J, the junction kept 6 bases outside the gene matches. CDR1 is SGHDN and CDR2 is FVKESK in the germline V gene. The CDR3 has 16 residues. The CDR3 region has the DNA TGTGCCAGCAGCCCGGGACAGGGGGCGGTGTATGAAAAACTGTTTTTT. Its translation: CASSPGQGAVYEKLFF.

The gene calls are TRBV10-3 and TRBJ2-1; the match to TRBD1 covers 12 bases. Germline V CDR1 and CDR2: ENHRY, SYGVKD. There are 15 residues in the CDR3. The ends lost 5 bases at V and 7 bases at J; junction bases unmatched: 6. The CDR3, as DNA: TGTGCCATCAGTCCCGGGACAGGGGGCTGGAATGAGCAGTTCTTC. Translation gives CAISPGTGGWNEQFF.